Following are 10 T cell receptor beta chains from one sample sequenced in a study of tumor-infiltrating lymphocytes in primary liver carcinoma. A constant-region primer served to make TCR beta cDNA from roughly 500 ng total RNA. Three nested multiplex PCR rounds of slightly modified ARM-PCR generated TCR beta libraries. Each of the first two PCR rounds ran roughly 9 cycles with TRBV1-TRBV30 forward and C-beta reverse primers. One entry per CDR3 protein results from TCRdb running MiXCR on the multiplex PCR reads. The table lists tens of thousands of distinct CDR3 sequences, around 70% of them singletons. Unsorted bulk tissue (20-30 mg) underwent RNA and DNA co-extraction. What was sequenced was liver tumor tissue from sampling region 1. Regarding subset: tumor region T1, superior pole. These receptors were taken from a man aged 35-49 years with primary liver carcinoma and hepatitis B virus infection.

A remark on this clonotype: A read error may produce the germline difference seen at one junction end. The rearrangement links TRBV20-1 to TRBJ2-5, with TRBD2 as a possible D gene (6 bases). This CDR3 comprises 14 residues. Germline assignment: CDR1 DFQATT and CDR2 SNEGSKA (reference sequence). The CDR3 region has the DNA TGCAGTGCCAGGGACTTTAGCAGCCAAGGGACCCAGTACTTC. It is translated as CSARDFSSQGTQYF.

This clonotype appeared a few times. The V call is TRBV20-1, the J call TRBJ2-7; TRBD2 is a possible D gene (5 bases). V was clipped by 3 bases and J by 2 bases, with 8 bases between them. This CDR3 is built from 12 residues. CDR1 is DFQATT and CDR2 is SNEGSKA in the germline V gene (reference sequence). The CDR3 loop is CSASKEAYEQYF. CDR3 bases: TGCAGTGCTAGTAAGGAGGCCTACGAGCAGTACTTC.

V usage is TRBV29-1 and J usage is TRBJ2-1, with D perhaps given as TRBD1 or TRBD2 (6 bases each). This CDR3 is 14 amino acids long. Germline loops: CDR1 SQVTM, CDR2 ANQGSEA. CDR3 in amino acids: CRVMGQGGYNEQFF. For the CDR3, the DNA is TGCAGGGTTATGGGTCAAGGGGGGTACAATGAGCAGTTCTTC.

As regards this clonotype: A much larger clone differs from this one at a single base, so this may be a read error. The V and J genes are TRBV5-1 and TRBJ2-7; 8 bases map to TRBD1. Germline CDR1 is SGHRS and CDR2 is YFSETQ. With V trimmed by 3 bases and J by 2 bases, 4 bases remained unmatched. The CDR3 spans 14 residues. The CDR3 spells CASSSRGPTYEQYF. Here the CDR3 DNA reads TGCGCCAGCAGCTCCAGGGGGCCCACCTACGAGCAGTACTTC.

Comments on this clonotype: Its ends do not fully match the called genes, so a read error is possible. The chain links TRBV5-1 to TRBJ2-7; 9 nucleotides align to TRBD1. CDR3 length: 14 residues. Germline V gives CDR1 SGHRS, CDR2 YFSETQ. This CDR3 reads CASRWGQGVYEQHF. CDR3 bases: TGCGCCAGCAGGTGGGGACAGGGTGTCTACGAGCAGCACTTC.

The rearrangement joins TRBV11-2 to TRBJ2-1; no clear D gene. The CDR3 is 15 amino acids. The germline CDR1 and CDR2 sequences are SGHAT and FQNNGV. CDR3 in amino acids: CTTWQDQPSYNEQFF. DNA of the CDR3: TGTACCACATGGCAAGACCAGCCATCCTACAATGAGCAGTTCTTC.

The chain combines TRBV29-1 with TRBJ1-2; TRBD1 matches 9 bases. The CDR3 contains 12 residues. Germline CDR1 and CDR2: SQVTM and ANQGSEA. V shed 4 bases and J 5 bases; nucleotides not matched to a gene: 2. The CDR3 nucleotides are TGCAGCGTTGGGGGACAGGGATATGGCTACACCTTC. Protein sequence: CSVGGQGYGYTF.

This clonotype showed up just once. The genes are TRBV5-1 and TRBJ1-2; D call uncertain. The CDR3 contains 13 residues. Germline CDR1 is SGHRS and CDR2 is YFSETQ. V was clipped by 6 bases and J by 1 base, with 10 bases between them. As DNA, the CDR3 is TGCGCCAGCAACTCGGAATTTAACTATGGCTACACCTTC. Its protein is CASNSEFNYGYTF.

This chain's CDR3 is CASSEMSRINTGELFF. The CDR3 nucleotides read TGTGCCAGCAGCGAAATGTCCCGCATTAATACCGGGGAGCTGTTTTTT. V usage is TRBV12-3 or TRBV12-4 and J usage is TRBJ2-2; D is ambiguous. The V gene lost 6 bases and the J gene lost 5 bases, with 19 bases spanning the gap. The CDR3 length is 16 residues.

V gene TRBV11-2 combines with J gene TRBJ1-1; D is unresolved. CDR1 and CDR2 from the germline V gene are SGHAT and FQNNGV. This CDR3 contains 14 residues. With 10 bases removed from V and 5 bases from J, the gap between germline ends came to 20 bases. This CDR3 reads CANSTTGSVTEAFF. For the CDR3, the DNA is TGTGCCAACAGTACAACCGGTTCCGTAACTGAAGCTTTCTTT.